One sample yielded the 26 T cell receptor beta chains listed below, sequenced in a study of blood T cell repertoires in COVID-19. The method was immunoSEQ multiplex PCR; TCRdb's version includes in-frame clones alone and lacks a portion of them. The sample contains roughly 180,000 clones, approximately 86% of which appear only once. The source material was peripheral blood. Receptor source: an elderly woman with active or convalescent COVID-19.

The chain is built from TRBV27 and TRBJ2-3; 10 nucleotides agree with TRBD2. The V gene end was trimmed by 3 bases and the J gene end by 4 bases; junction bases not matched to a gene: 4. The CDR3 spans 15 residues. Germline loops: CDR1 MNHEY, CDR2 SMNVEV (reference sequence). CDR3 coding DNA: TGTGCCAGCAGTTTGAATAGCGGGAGGTCAGATACGCAGTATTTT. This translates into CASSLNSGRSDTQYF.

This chain uses TRBV19 with TRBJ2-7, with TRBD2 as a possible D gene (6 bases). Germline loops: CDR1 LNHDA, CDR2 SQIVND (reference sequence). The germline V and J ends were trimmed by 10 bases and 5 bases, with 18 bases remaining between them. The CDR3 runs 13 residues. The CDR3 spells CATRRGGGDEQYF. CDR3 DNA sequence: TGTGCCACCCGTAGGGGAGGAGGGGACGAGCAGTACTTC.

The chain is built from TRBV18 and TRBJ1-2; 10 nucleotides line up with TRBD1. Per germline, CDR1 KGHSH and CDR2 LQKENI. The ends lost 3 bases at V and 2 bases at J; junction bases unmatched: 6. The length of the CDR3 is 16 residues. CDR3 amino acids: CASSPEMTGGNYGYTF. Here the CDR3 DNA reads TGTGCCAGCTCACCCGAGATGACAGGGGGCAACTATGGCTACACCTTC. Full variable domain (rest looked up from reference TRBV18 and TRBJ1-2): NAGVMQNPRHLVRRRGQEARLRCSPMKGHSHVYWYRQLPEEGLKFMVYLQKENIIDESGMPKERFSAEFPKEGPSILRIQQVVRGDSAAYFCASSPEMTGGNYGYTFGSGTRLTVV.

In its sample, this clone was seen a few times. The rearrangement uses TRBV7-9 and TRBJ1-4; D is perhaps TRBD1 (5 bases). The germline V gene encodes CDR1 SEHNR and CDR2 FQNEAQ (reference sequence). The ends were cut back, 6 bases at V and 7 bases at J, with 18 bases in the middle. The CDR3 spans 15 residues. CDR3 residues: CASRNSRVLGEKLFF. CDR3 sequence (DNA): TGTGCCAGCAGGAACTCCAGGGTGTTGGGTGAAAAACTGTTTTTT. Full variable domain (outside the CDR3, taken from reference TRBV7-9 and TRBJ1-4): DTGVSQNPRHKITKRGQNVTFRCDPISEHNRLYWYRQTLGQGPEFLTYFQNEAQLEKSRLLSDRFSAERPKGSFSTLEIQRTEQGDSAMYLCASRNSRVLGEKLFFGSGTQLSVL.

This clone turned up a few times. The rearrangement uses TRBV19 and TRBJ1-2; D is unresolved. Trimming left V 3 bases short and J 0 bases short, with 5 bases between. Germline V gives CDR1 LNHDA, CDR2 SQIVND (reference sequence). The CDR3 loop spans 13 amino acids. Written as DNA, the CDR3 is TGTGCCAGTAGTATTACTACTAACTATGGCTACACCTTC. Translating it yields CASSITTNYGYTF.

This chain connects TRBV28 to TRBJ2-1; 7 nucleotides match TRBD1. The CDR3 runs to 17 residues. Germline V lookup: CDR1 MDHEN, CDR2 SYDVKM. V was pared by 6 bases and J by 4 bases, with 15 bases of the junction left unmatched. The CDR3 protein is CASSPMGSRGRYNEQFF. CDR3 bases: TGTGCCAGCAGCCCCATGGGTTCGAGGGGGCGGTACAATGAGCAGTTCTTC. The complete variable domain, with remaining parts taken from reference TRBV28 and TRBJ2-1, reads DVKVTQSSRYLVKRTGEKVFLECVQDMDHENMFWYRQDPGLGLRLIYFSYDVKMKEKGDIPEGYSVSREKKERFSLILESASTNQTSMYLCASSPMGSRGRYNEQFFGPGTRLTVL.

The rearrangement links TRBV24-1 to TRBJ2-3, with 7 nucleotides matching TRBD2. Germline loops: CDR1 KGHDR, CDR2 SFDVKD. Unmatched junction bases numbered 6, after V lost 4 bases and J lost 0 bases. This CDR3 contains 16 residues. DNA of the CDR3: TGTGCCACCAGTGACTCGGCTAGCGGCAGCACAGATACGCAGTATTTT. This sequence encodes CATSDSASGSTDTQYF.

This clone was detected a few times. The gene calls are TRBV6-5 and TRBJ1-2; 8 bases map to TRBD1. This CDR3 comprises 13 residues. The ends lost 1 base at V and 7 bases at J; junction bases unmatched: 2. From germline, CDR1 is MNHEY and CDR2 SVGAGI. The CDR3 region has the DNA TGTGCCAGCAGTTACTTGACAGGGGTTGGCTACACCTTC. This codes for CASSYLTGVGYTF.

V is TRBV27 and J is TRBJ2-7; D is unresolved. The V end was cut by 3 bases, the J end by 1 base, with 7 bases between. In germline, CDR1 is MNHEY, CDR2 SMNVEV (reference sequence). The CDR3 covers 13 residues. The CDR3 protein is CASSFTPSYEQYF. Here the CDR3 DNA reads TGTGCCAGCAGTTTCACACCTTCCTACGAGCAGTACTTC.

This clone has a handful of counts. The chain combines TRBV10-2 with TRBJ1-6; a weak D match, TRBD1 (6 bases). The germline CDR1 and CDR2 sequences are WSHSY and SAAADI. This CDR3 comprises 17 residues. Trimming left V 6 bases short and J 0 bases short, with 15 bases between. CDR3 residues: CASRGTSRSSYNSPLHF. For the CDR3, the DNA is TGCGCCAGCAGGGGGACATCCCGGAGCTCCTATAATTCACCCCTCCACTTT.

The chain couples TRBV7-9 to TRBJ1-2; 8 nucleotides agree with TRBD1. With 3 bases clipped from V and 0 bases from J, the junction kept 3 bases outside the gene matches. The CDR3 length is 15 residues. Per the germline V gene, CDR1 is SEHNR and CDR2 is FQNEAQ (reference sequence). The CDR3 sequence is CASSLSGGTNYGYTF. The CDR3 coding sequence is TGTGCCAGCAGCTTGTCAGGGGGCACTAACTATGGCTACACCTTC.

The chain is built from TRBV7-9 and TRBJ1-2; D is unresolved. Trimming cost V 3 bases and J 0 bases, with 8 bases left between them. The CDR3 has 14 amino acids. Germline values: CDR1 SEHNR, CDR2 FQNEAQ (reference sequence). The CDR3 DNA follows: TGTGCCAGCAGCTTGTCCCGGGCTAACTATGGCTACACCTTC. Translated, it gives CASSLSRANYGYTF.

The chain carries TRBV28 and TRBJ2-1, with D possibly matching TRBD2 (6 bases). This CDR3 comprises 16 residues. V lost 5 bases and J lost 8, with 22 bases in between. Germline-derived CDR1 and CDR2 are MDHEN and SYDVKM. CDR3 bases: TGTGCCAGCAGTCCTGCGCTAGGTCGGAGGGAGGATGAGCAGTTCTTC. This encodes CASSPALGRREDEQFF.

V gene TRBV28 combines with J gene TRBJ2-7; 11 bases are a match to TRBD1. Germline V gene sequence: CDR1 MDHEN, CDR2 SYDVKM. Germline trimming cut 4 bases from V and 3 bases from J; bases unmatched to any gene: 5. This CDR3 has 15 residues. This CDR3 is CASSWSGTGGYEQYF. The CDR3 nucleotides are TGTGCCAGCAGTTGGTCCGGGACAGGGGGCTACGAGCAGTACTTC.

The chain links TRBV4-1 to TRBJ1-5; 7 bases agree with TRBD1. J lost 1 base, V lost 6 bases, and 6 bases had no gene match. Per the germline V gene, CDR1 is MGHRA and CDR2 is YSYEKL. The length of the CDR3 is 15 residues. In nucleotides, the CDR3 is TGCGCCAGCAGACCCGACAGGGTGAGCAATCAGCCCCAGCATTTT. It encodes CASRPDRVSNQPQHF.

The V call is TRBV5-1, the J call TRBJ1-2; 10 bases align to TRBD1. V lost 4 bases, J lost 3 bases, and 6 bases stayed unmatched. CDR1 SGHRS and CDR2 YFSETQ come from the germline V gene. The CDR3 extends over 15 amino acids. The CDR3 DNA reads as TGCGCCAGCAGCCGAGAGGGGACAGGGGACTATGGCTACACCTTC. Residues: CASSREGTGDYGYTF.

This clone appeared a single time. This rearrangement joins TRBV19 to TRBJ2-5; D is perhaps TRBD1 (6 bases). The CDR3 totals 15 residues. Trimming took 4 bases from V and 0 from J, leaving 12 bases between them. Germline V lookup: CDR1 LNHDA, CDR2 SQIVND (reference sequence). The CDR3 spells CASSTVTGYQETQYF. The CDR3 nucleotides read TGTGCCAGTAGTACGGTTACAGGGTACCAAGAGACCCAGTACTTC.

This chain joins TRBV28 and TRBJ2-5, with D unresolved. Germline CDR1 reads MDHEN; CDR2 reads SYDVKM. This CDR3 comprises 14 residues. The V end lost 7 bases, the J end lost 2 bases, and 14 bases lay between the germline ends. The CDR3: CASNKLADQETQYF. In DNA form, the CDR3 reads TGTGCCAGCAACAAACTGGCGGATCAAGAGACCCAGTACTTC.

CDR3 sequence (DNA): TGTGCCAGCAGCCAAGGTTTACTAGCGGGAGGTTCTGGGTACAATGAGCAGTTCTTC. This codes for CASSQGLLAGGSGYNEQFF. The chain recombines TRBV3-1 (or the pseudogene TRBV3-2) with TRBJ2-1; 12 bases agree with TRBD2. Looked up from germline, CDR1 is LGHDT and CDR2 is YNNKEL (reference sequence). This CDR3 has 19 amino acids. V trimming: 1 base; J trimming: 4 bases; junction bases outside the gene matches: 11.

This CDR3 is CASSQTGTGIYF. Here the CDR3 DNA reads TGTGCCAGCAGCCAGACCGGGACAGGGATTTATTTT. The genes are TRBV14 and TRBJ2-3, with 9 nucleotides matching TRBD1. Germline CDR1 reads SGHDN; CDR2 reads FVKESK. V gave up 3 bases and J gave up 15 bases; unmatched junction bases: 7. This CDR3 has 12 amino acids.

The chain couples TRBV7-9 to TRBJ2-7; perhaps TRBD2 as D (5 bases). CDR1 is SEHNR, CDR2 FQNEAQ, per germline (reference sequence). The CDR3 length is 14 residues. V lost 5 bases, J lost 1 base, and 12 bases lay in between. The CDR3 nucleotides read TGTGCCAGCAGCATCCTCTCGGGGTCCTACGAGCAGTACTTC. Translated, it gives CASSILSGSYEQYF.

A few counts support this clone. The chain uses TRBV19 and TRBJ2-1, with 7 bases identical to TRBD1. The V gene's germline CDR1 is LNHDA and CDR2 SQIVND (reference sequence). CDR3 length: 16 amino acids. After removal of 4 bases from V and 4 bases from J, the junction contained 10 bases not matched to a gene. As DNA, the CDR3 is TGTGCCAGTAGTACCCTGACAGGGACGGGATACAATGAGCAGTTCTTC. Protein: CASSTLTGTGYNEQFF.

The chain links TRBV19 to TRBJ2-4; TRBD1 matches at 10 bases. The CDR3 consists of 16 residues. Looked up from germline, CDR1 is LNHDA and CDR2 is SQIVND (reference sequence). V lost 6 bases and J lost 1; bases outside the gene matches: 6. The CDR3, as DNA: TGTGCCAGTAGGGATCCGGGACAGGGGGCCAAAAACATTCAGTACTTC. As protein: CASRDPGQGAKNIQYF.

The chain uses TRBV21-1 and TRBJ2-1; the table names TRBD2, a call not compared with the DNA. TRBV21-1 is a known pseudogene. The CDR3 contains 17 residues. The CDR3 sequence: CASTQSQRGDSYNEQFF. The CDR3 DNA reads as TGTGCCAGCACCCAGAGCCAGCGGGGGGACTCCTACAATGAGCAGTTCTTC.

This chain uses TRBV11-2 with TRBJ2-7; 7 bases are a match to TRBD2. The CDR3 consists of 14 residues. The J segment lost 2 bases and the V segment lost 4 bases, leaving 5 bases of the junction unmatched. In germline, CDR1 is SGHAT, CDR2 FQNNGV. The CDR3 region has the DNA TGTGCCAGCAGCTCAGGACTAGGTCCCTACGAGCAGTACTTC. As protein: CASSSGLGPYEQYF.

This chain joins TRBV5-4 and TRBJ2-3, with D uncertain. Trimming pared 0 bases from V and 2 bases from J, leaving 7 bases between. This CDR3 has 14 residues. In germline, CDR1 is SGHNT, CDR2 YYREEE (reference sequence). Written as DNA, the CDR3 is TGTGCCAGCAGCTTGGACAGATACACAGATACGCAGTATTTT. Residues: CASSLDRYTDTQYF. Using reference TRBV5-4 and TRBJ2-3 for the parts outside the CDR3, the full variable domain is ETGVTQSPTHLIKTRGQQVTLRCSSQSGHNTVSWYQQALGQGPQFIFQYYREEENGRGNFPPRFSGLQFPNYSSELNVNALELDDSALYLCASSLDRYTDTQYFGPGTRLTVL.